This T cell receptor (beta chain) came from a study of T cell repertoires in cytomegalovirus infection. A few counts support this clonotype. The length of the CDR3 is 15 residues. V shed 4 bases and J 5 bases; nucleotides not matched to a gene: 10. In germline, CDR1 is MGHRA, CDR2 YSYEKL. TCRdb passed the reads through MiXCR, listing each CDR3 protein once. The sample has around 550,000 distinct CDR3 sequences, about 26% seen once. Sequencing was performed on PBMCs. This clonotype was sampled from a human donor in good health (CMV status not recorded). Some clones in this sample may be carry-over from other donors' samples. The genes are TRBV4-1 and TRBJ2-7; TRBD1 aligns across 8 bases. DNA for the CDR3: TGCGCCAGCAGCCTACGGGACAGGTCAATCGACGAGCAGTACTTC. It encodes CASSLRDRSIDEQYF.